The present TCR beta chain was sequenced within a study of blood T cell repertoires in COVID-19. Study details: Researchers got acute and convalescent COVID-19 samples from the United States, Italy and Spain.

This clone was seen only a few times. V dropped 7 bases and J dropped 5 bases, with 14 bases sitting between them. CDR3 length: 13 amino acids. The germline CDR1 and CDR2 sequences are MNHEY and SVGAGI. Generated by immunoSEQ multiplex PCR, the TCRdb table keeps only in-frame clones and is missing some. The data show tens of thousands of clones, 91% seen once. The genes are TRBV6-5 and TRBJ1-1; the D is unclear. This TCR derives from a woman in her forties or fifties in a cohort sampled during active COVID-19. The sequencing input was peripheral blood. CDR3 protein: CASIDSFGTEAFF. CDR3 coding DNA: TGTGCCAGCATAGACTCGTTCGGGACTGAAGCTTTCTTT.